Below are 29 T cell receptor beta chains sequenced from a single sample in a study of cytomegalovirus exposure and HLA in healthy donors. PCR amplification relied on 60 Vbeta primers (plus 13 Jbeta primers). Method: immunoSEQ multiplex PCR; TCRdb's copy keeps in-frame clones and lacks some. The sample includes 100,000 to 150,000 clones, approximately 72% of them seen just once. Source material: PBMCs. Receptors originate from a human donor in good health.

For the CDR3, the DNA is TGTGCCAGCAGCTCAGGGGGCTTAGGCTATGGCTACACCTTC. As protein: CASSSGGLGYGYTF. The chain links TRBV13 to TRBJ1-2, with 8 nucleotides matching TRBD1. With 4 bases clipped from V and 4 bases from J, the junction kept 5 bases outside the gene matches. The V gene's germline CDR1 is PRHDT and CDR2 FYEKMQ (reference sequence). The length of the CDR3 is 14 residues. The variable domain in full, with the rest retrieved from reference TRBV13 and TRBJ1-2, is AAGVIQSPRHLIKEKRETATLKCYPIPRHDTVYWYQQGPGQDPQFLISFYEKMQSDKGSIPDRFSAQQFSDYHSELNMSSLELGDSALYFCASSSGGLGYGYTFGSGTRLTVV.

In regard to this clone: At one end, the junction sequence differs from germline, possibly due to a read error. The J gene is TRBJ2-1, the V gene TRBV7-7, with a tentative D call TRBD2 (7 bases). The CDR3 has 14 residues. Germline V gives CDR1 SSHAT, CDR2 FNYEAQ (reference sequence). This CDR3 reads CASSLRGGETGQFF. The CDR3 DNA reads as TGTGCTAGCAGCCTTAGGGGGGGGGAGACGGGGCAGTTCTTC.

The chain couples TRBV7-2 to TRBJ1-5; D uncertain. V was trimmed by 5 bases and J by 6 bases, leaving 11 bases between them. Germline V gene lookup returns CDR1 SGHTA and CDR2 FQGNSA. The CDR3 has 13 residues. The CDR3 reads CASSPRTGQPQHF. The DNA of the CDR3 is TGTGCCAGCAGCCCCCGGACTGGTCAGCCCCAGCATTTT. The full variable domain, its missing parts supplied by reference TRBV7-2 and TRBJ1-5, is GAGVSQSPSNKVTEKGKDVELRCDPISGHTALYWYRQSLGQGLEFLIYFQGNSAPDKSGLPSDRFSAERTGGSVSTLTIQRTQQEDSAVYLCASSPRTGQPQHFGDGTRLSIL.

The genes are TRBV6-5 and TRBJ1-2, with 7 positions matching TRBD1. The CDR3 is 14 amino acids. V dropped 6 bases and J dropped 4; count of bases not matched to a gene: 8. Germline CDR1 reads MNHEY; CDR2 reads SVGAGI. CDR3 region: CASSRLTGVYGYTF. DNA for the CDR3: TGTGCCAGCAGCCGCCTAACAGGGGTCTATGGCTACACCTTC.

This clone is a singleton in its sample. The chain links TRBV19 to TRBJ2-5; possibly TRBD2 for D (6 bases). V shed 0 bases and J shed 5 bases, with 10 bases lying between them. Looked up from germline, CDR1 is LNHDA and CDR2 is SQIVND (reference sequence). This CDR3 is 14 amino acids long. CDR3: CASSIDRGTETQYF. CDR3 nucleotides: TGTGCCAGTAGTATAGACCGGGGGACGGAGACCCAGTACTTC.

The rearrangement links TRBV5-6 to TRBJ1-2, with D perhaps matching TRBD1 (6 bases). There are 16 residues in the CDR3. Germline-derived CDR1 and CDR2 are SGHDT and YYEEEE. The V end lost 6 bases, the J end lost 4 bases, and 22 bases lay between the germline ends. The CDR3 nucleotides read TGTGCCAGCACTAGACTTGGGGGGGGCTTCGGCTATGGCTACACCTTC. Its translation: CASTRLGGGFGYGYTF.

The J gene is TRBJ2-1, the V gene TRBV7-9; 9 nucleotides line up with TRBD2. From germline, CDR1 is SEHNR and CDR2 FQNEAQ (reference sequence). The CDR3 has 16 amino acids. J was trimmed by 4 bases and V by 5 bases; bases with no gene match: 9. The CDR3 coding sequence is TGTGCCAGCAGCCCCCTAGCGGGGAGCCGATACAATGAGCAGTTCTTC. Its translation is CASSPLAGSRYNEQFF.

CDR3 region: CASSQLVPGELFF. DNA for the CDR3: TGTGCCAGCAGTCAACTAGTCCCCGGGGAGCTGTTTTTT. This chain links TRBV28 with TRBJ2-2; D possibly corresponds to TRBD2 (5 bases). The CDR3 is 13 amino acids. V lost 5 bases and J 6 bases, leaving 10 bases between the germline ends. Germline V gene lookup returns CDR1 MDHEN and CDR2 SYDVKM.

In its sample, this clone was seen a few times. The rearrangement links TRBV5-1 to TRBJ2-3; TRBD2 agrees at 8 bases. The CDR3 is made up of 16 amino acids. Germline V gene lookup returns CDR1 SGHRS and CDR2 YFSETQ. J lost 1 base, V lost 4 bases, and 8 bases had no gene match. CDR3 DNA: TGCGCCAGCAGCCAAATGACTAGCGCCCGCACAGATACGCAGTATTTT. Residues: CASSQMTSARTDTQYF.

The rearrangement uses TRBV5-4 and TRBJ2-5; TRBD1 aligns across 7 bases. Looked up from germline, CDR1 is SGHNT and CDR2 is YYREEE (reference sequence). Trimming removed 4 bases from V and 0 bases from J; junction bases left unmatched: 6. The CDR3 consists of 15 residues. CDR3 residues: CASSRDSLYQETQYF. Written as DNA, the CDR3 is TGTGCCAGCAGCCGGGACAGTCTTTACCAAGAGACCCAGTACTTC.

The chain joins TRBV2 to TRBJ1-1; TRBD1 might be the D (6 bases). Trimming left V 4 bases short and J 3 bases short, with 18 bases between. CDR3 length: 16 residues. From germline, CDR1 is SNHLY and CDR2 FYNNEI. CDR3 bases: TGTGCCAGCAGTGTTGGAGGCGGACAGTTGTACACTGAAGCTTTCTTT. As protein: CASSVGGGQLYTEAFF. Based on the CDR3 plus reference TRBV2 and TRBJ1-1, the full variable domain is EPEVTQTPSHQVTQMGQEVILRCVPISNHLYFYWYRQILGQKVEFLVSFYNNEISEKSEIFDDQFSVERPDGSNFTLKIRSTKLEDSAMYFCASSVGGGQLYTEAFFGQGTRLTVV.

The chain employs TRBV10-3 and TRBJ1-4, with D tentatively TRBD1 (5 bases). The germline CDR1 and CDR2 sequences are ENHRY and SYGVKD. This CDR3 is 15 amino acids long. The ends were cut back, 0 bases at V and 3 bases at J, with 8 bases in the middle. The CDR3 DNA reads TGTGCCATCAGTGAGTCTGCAGGGTCTAATGAAAAACTGTTTTTT. This codes for CAISESAGSNEKLFF.

The CDR3 region is CASSLFLTDTQYF. The CDR3 DNA reads as TGTGCCAGCAGCTTATTCTTGACAGATACGCAGTATTTT. This chain uses TRBV11-2 with TRBJ2-3, with D uncertain. The length of the CDR3 is 13 residues. V lost 2 bases, J lost 3 bases, and 6 bases lay in between. Germline V gene data show CDR1 as SGHAT and CDR2 as FQNNGV.

Only a few counts were recorded for this clone. This chain uses TRBV25-1 with TRBJ2-7; 12 bases are shared with TRBD2. This CDR3 is 15 amino acids long. After removal of 5 bases from V and 2 bases from J, the junction contained 4 bases not matched to a gene. CDR1 is MGHDK, CDR2 SYGVNS, per germline. The CDR3 DNA is TGTGCCAGCAGTAAGACTAGCGGGAGAGCCTACGAGCAGTACTTC. Translating it yields CASSKTSGRAYEQYF.

This clone appeared once. The chain joins TRBV12-5 to TRBJ2-1, with D tentatively TRBD2 (5 bases). CDR1 LGHNT and CDR2 FRNRAP come from the germline V gene. V was clipped by 1 base and J by 0 bases, with 13 bases between them. This CDR3 has 17 residues. The CDR3 DNA follows: TGTGCTAGTGGTTTGGCCCTTGACTACCTCTCCTACAATGAGCAGTTCTTC. Translating gives CASGLALDYLSYNEQFF.

The chain has TRBV19 and TRBJ2-1, with TRBD2 matching 12 bases. After removal of 1 base from V and 5 bases from J, the junction contained 3 bases not matched to a gene. CDR3 size: 16 residues. Germline V gives CDR1 LNHDA, CDR2 SQIVND (reference sequence). The CDR3 DNA sequence: TGTGCCAGTAGTATAGGGCGGACTAGCGGGAACAATGAGCAGTTCTTC. The encoded protein is CASSIGRTSGNNEQFF.

The CDR3 DNA reads TGTGCCAGCAGCCAAGCAGGCTCCTACAATGAGCAGTTCTTC. Translated: CASSQAGSYNEQFF. The chain uses TRBV4-2 and TRBJ2-1; the D is unclear. Germline V gives CDR1 LGHNA, CDR2 YNFKEQ. The CDR3 has 14 amino acids. V lost 1 base, J lost 0 bases, and 4 bases lay in between.

A few counts support this clone. This chain joins TRBV11-2 and TRBJ1-5; D unresolved. The CDR3 is 14 amino acids. Germline CDR1 SGHAT, CDR2 FQNNGV. Trimming stripped 5 bases from V and 6 bases from J, with 14 bases between. Here the CDR3 DNA reads TGTGCCAGCAGCGCAGAGGTGGGAGGTCAGCCCCAGCATTTT. Amino acid sequence: CASSAEVGGQPQHF.

V is TRBV5-1 and J is TRBJ2-3; D remains unclear. The CDR3 has 14 amino acids. The germline V and J ends were trimmed by 5 bases and 0 bases, with 10 bases remaining between them. Germline CDR1 is SGHRS and CDR2 is YFSETQ. CDR3 nucleotide sequence: TGCGCCAGCAGATGGCAGTGGAGCACAGATACGCAGTATTTT. This encodes CASRWQWSTDTQYF.

The chain couples TRBV27 to TRBJ2-5, with 10 positions matching TRBD1. CDR1 and CDR2 (germline): MNHEY, SMNVEV (reference sequence). After removal of 6 bases from V and 6 bases from J, the junction contained 10 bases not matched to a gene. The CDR3 consists of 15 residues. CDR3: CASRILTGQGKTQYF. For the CDR3, the DNA is TGTGCCAGCAGGATTTTGACGGGACAGGGGAAGACCCAGTACTTC.

This chain uses TRBV7-9 with TRBJ1-2, with a weak D call TRBD1 (5 bases). The CDR3 is made up of 15 amino acids. V was trimmed by 1 base and J by 8 bases, leaving 17 bases between them. Germline lookup yields CDR1 SEHNR and CDR2 FQNEAQ (reference sequence). The CDR3 protein is CASSLVAGSALGYTF. The CDR3 bases are TGTGCCAGCAGCTTAGTGGCAGGGTCGGCATTGGGCTACACCTTC.

This clone has more than one count but fewer than ten. V is TRBV9 and J is TRBJ2-1, with 10 bases fitting TRBD2. Per the germline V gene, CDR1 is SGDLS and CDR2 is YYNGEE. J was trimmed by 8 bases and V by 4 bases; bases with no gene match: 12. The CDR3 is 16 amino acids. The DNA of the CDR3 is TGTGCCAGCAGCCTCCAGCGGGAGGGCCTCGGGGATGAGCAGTTCTTC. Amino acids: CASSLQREGLGDEQFF.

The chain couples TRBV11-2 to TRBJ1-2, with D perhaps matching TRBD1 (5 bases). V was shortened by 0 bases and J by 4 bases, with 15 bases between the two germline ends. Germline CDR1 SGHAT, CDR2 FQNNGV. This CDR3 has 16 amino acids. The CDR3 reads CASSLDLGRGVYGYTF. CDR3 in DNA: TGTGCCAGCAGCTTAGATCTTGGCCGGGGGGTCTATGGCTACACCTTC.

The chain joins TRBV27 to TRBJ2-4, with 7 nucleotides matching TRBD1. The V gene's germline CDR1 is MNHEY and CDR2 SMNVEV (reference sequence). This CDR3 spans 15 amino acids. Germline trimming cut 5 bases from V and 0 bases from J; bases unmatched to any gene: 4. CDR3 sequence reads: CASSADRVAKNIQYF. In DNA, the CDR3 is TGTGCCAGCAGTGCCGACAGGGTAGCCAAAAACATTCAGTACTTC.

The gene calls are TRBV27 and TRBJ1-2, with TRBD1 identical over 7 bases. Germline V gives CDR1 MNHEY, CDR2 SMNVEV (reference sequence). CDR3 length equals 17 residues. Unmatched junction bases numbered 13, after V lost 2 bases and J lost 4 bases. In nucleotides, the CDR3 is TGTGCCAGCAGTTTAACCTTTTCAGGGGGAACTTCCTATGGCTACACCTTC. This translates into CASSLTFSGGTSYGYTF.

This clone was seen only a few times. The V gene is TRBV9, the J gene TRBJ2-1; 8 nucleotides align to TRBD2. V gave up 0 bases and J gave up 0 bases; unmatched junction bases: 2. There are 16 residues in the CDR3. The germline CDR1 and CDR2 sequences are SGDLS and YYNGEE. The CDR3 region has the DNA TGTGCCAGCAGCGTAGAGGCGGGGGGCTCCTACAATGAGCAGTTCTTC. Translation gives CASSVEAGGSYNEQFF. Together with reference TRBV9 and TRBJ2-1, the CDR3 gives the full variable domain: DSGVTQTPKHLITATGQRVTLRCSPRSGDLSVYWYQQSLDQGLQFLIQYYNGEERAKGNILERFSAQQFPDLHSELNLSSLELGDSALYFCASSVEAGGSYNEQFFGPGTRLTVL.

The chain combines TRBV10-3 with TRBJ2-3, with 12 bases identical to TRBD2. Germline lookup yields CDR1 ENHRY and CDR2 SYGVKD. Trimming took 6 bases from V and 8 from J; bases not matched to a gene: 15. The CDR3 spans 17 residues. The CDR3 sequence: CAISPTGLAGGRGTQYF. In DNA, the CDR3 is TGTGCCATCAGCCCGACAGGGCTAGCGGGGGGGCGTGGTACGCAGTATTTT.

The rearrangement links TRBV19 to TRBJ2-7; 8 bases are a match to TRBD1. Germline CDR1 LNHDA, CDR2 SQIVND (reference sequence). The V segment lost 4 bases and the J segment 5 bases; nucleotides outside the gene matches: 7. This CDR3 region has 14 residues. CDR3 sequence: CASSTGQAKNEQYF. In nucleotides, the CDR3 is TGTGCCAGTAGTACGGGACAGGCGAAAAACGAGCAGTACTTC.

This clone has only a few counts. The chain links TRBV7-2 to TRBJ2-6; D is unclear. Trimming removed 5 bases from V and 4 bases from J, with 18 bases in between. Germline CDR1 is SGHTA and CDR2 is FQGNSA. The CDR3 totals 17 residues. CDR3 amino acids: CASSPRVVGSGANVLTF. The CDR3 nucleotides are TGTGCCAGCAGCCCCCGGGTTGTTGGGTCGGGGGCCAACGTCCTGACTTTC.